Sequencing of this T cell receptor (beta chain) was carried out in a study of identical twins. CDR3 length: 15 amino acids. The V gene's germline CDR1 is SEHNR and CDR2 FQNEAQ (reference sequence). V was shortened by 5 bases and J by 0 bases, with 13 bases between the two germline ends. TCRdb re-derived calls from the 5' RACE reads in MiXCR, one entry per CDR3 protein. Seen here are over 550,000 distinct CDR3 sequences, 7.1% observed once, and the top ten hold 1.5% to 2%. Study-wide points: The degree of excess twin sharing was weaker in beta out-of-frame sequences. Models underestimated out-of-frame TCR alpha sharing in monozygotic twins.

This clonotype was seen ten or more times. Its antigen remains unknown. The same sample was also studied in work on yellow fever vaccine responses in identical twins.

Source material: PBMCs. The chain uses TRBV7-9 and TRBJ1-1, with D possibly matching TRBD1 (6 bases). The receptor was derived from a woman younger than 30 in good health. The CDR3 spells CASSAYRVLNTEAFF. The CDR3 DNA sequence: TGTGCCAGCAGCGCCTACAGGGTTTTGAACACTGAAGCTTTCTTT.